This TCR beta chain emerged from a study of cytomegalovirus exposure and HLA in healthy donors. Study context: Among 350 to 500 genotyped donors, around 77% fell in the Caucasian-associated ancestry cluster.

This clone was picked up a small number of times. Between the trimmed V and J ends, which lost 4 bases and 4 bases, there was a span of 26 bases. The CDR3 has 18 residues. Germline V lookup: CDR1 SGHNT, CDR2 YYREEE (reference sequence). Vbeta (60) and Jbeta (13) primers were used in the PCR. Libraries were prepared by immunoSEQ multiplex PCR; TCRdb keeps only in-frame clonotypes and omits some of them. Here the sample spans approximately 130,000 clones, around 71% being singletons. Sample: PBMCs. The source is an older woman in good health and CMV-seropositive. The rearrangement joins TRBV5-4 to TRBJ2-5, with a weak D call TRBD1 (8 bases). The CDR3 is CASSGGGRGGTGLETQYF. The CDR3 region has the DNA TGTGCCAGCAGCGGGGGGGGGAGAGGAGGGACAGGATTAGAGACCCAGTACTTC.